These 21 T cell receptor beta chains were all obtained from the same sample, sequenced in a study of identical twins. TCRdb reprocessed the 5' RACE reads with MiXCR, giving one entry per CDR3 protein. The repertoire holds just under 650,000 distinct CDR3 sequences, with 7.1% as singletons. This same sample was also taken into another study, of yellow fever vaccine responses in identical twins.

The sequenced sample was PBMCs. The receptors shown here come from a woman aged 18-35 years in good health.

This clonotype was observed a handful of times. J is TRBJ1-2 and V is TRBV7-2; TRBD1 is a possible D gene (6 bases). Between the trimmed V and J ends, which lost 5 bases and 0 bases, there was a span of 16 bases. CDR3 length: 16 amino acids. The V gene's germline CDR1 is SGHTA and CDR2 FQGNSA. Written as DNA, the CDR3 is TGTGCCAGCAGCACCGCCCTGACAGGAGCTAACTATGGCTACACCTTC. It specifies CASSTALTGANYGYTF.

V is TRBV28 and J is TRBJ2-3; TRBD2 might be the D (7 bases). This CDR3 region has 15 residues. The V end lost 5 bases, the J end lost 5 bases, and 17 bases lay between the germline ends. From germline, CDR1 is MDHEN and CDR2 SYDVKM. CDR3 residues: CASSVTLRGRDTQYF. The CDR3 bases are TGTGCCAGCAGTGTCACCCTGCGGGGGCGAGATACGCAGTATTTT.

There are many counts of this clonotype. The chain uses TRBV4-1 and TRBJ2-1, with TRBD2 matching over 9 bases. Trimming at V came to 4 bases and at J to 4 bases, leaving 5 bases not matched to a gene. Germline-derived CDR1 and CDR2 are MGHRA and YSYEKL. The CDR3 loop spans 15 amino acids. The CDR3 sequence: CASSRAGGDYNEQFF. The DNA of the CDR3 is TGCGCCAGCAGCCGGGCGGGGGGGGATTACAATGAGCAGTTCTTC.

This clonotype has just a few counts. The chain combines TRBV10-3 with TRBJ1-2; tentatively, D is TRBD1 (5 bases). V lost 5 bases and J 8 bases, leaving 12 bases between the germline ends. From germline, CDR1 is ENHRY and CDR2 SYGVKD. The CDR3 runs 12 residues. The CDR3 nucleotides read TGTGCCATCAGTTATCAGGGCGTCGGCTACACCTTC. This gives the protein CAISYQGVGYTF.

The CDR3, as DNA: TGTGCCAGCAGTTTGTTCCCCTCGGGGGAGAACTATGGCTACACCTTC. Its translation is CASSLFPSGENYGYTF. The chain carries TRBV12-3 or TRBV12-4 and TRBJ1-2; D is perhaps TRBD1 (5 bases). Trimming took 3 bases from V and 2 from J, leaving 16 bases between them. The CDR3 covers 16 residues.

This clonotype appeared many times. V and J are TRBV12-3 or TRBV12-4 and TRBJ2-1; D might be TRBD1 (5 bases). V was trimmed by 6 bases and J by 9 bases, leaving 24 bases between them. This CDR3 is built from 16 residues. The CDR3 protein is CASSLPSGRASVEQFF. CDR3 nucleotides: TGTGCCAGCAGCCTTCCTTCGGGCAGGGCGTCGGTTGAGCAGTTCTTC.

V is TRBV20-1 and J is TRBJ1-1; D is ambiguous. The CDR3 is 13 amino acids. Trimming stripped 7 bases from V and 2 bases from J, with 14 bases between. Germline-derived CDR1 and CDR2 are DFQATT and SNEGSKA (reference sequence). The CDR3: CSVKEETNTEAFF. CDR3 DNA sequence: TGCAGTGTTAAGGAGGAAACCAACACTGAAGCTTTCTTT.

With respect to this clonotype: Sequence at one end of the junction differs from germline and may be a read error. This chain uses TRBV19 with TRBJ2-1, with no clear D. This CDR3 spans 15 amino acids. The germline gives CDR1 LNHDA, CDR2 SQIVND (reference sequence). The CDR3 DNA reads as TGTGCTAGTAGTATACCGGCTGCAACCTACAATGAGCAGTTCTTC. It translates to CASSIPAATYNEQFF. The full variable domain, rest sourced from reference TRBV19 and TRBJ2-1, is DGGITQSPKYLFRKEGQNVTLSCEQNLNHDAMYWYRQDPGQGLRLIYYSQIVNDFQKGDIAEGYSVSREKKESFPLTVTSAQKNPTAFYLCASSIPAATYNEQFFGPGTRLTVL.

A few counts support this clonotype. The chain couples TRBV12-3 or TRBV12-4 to TRBJ1-2; 9 bases line up with TRBD1. This CDR3 spans 17 amino acids. With 5 bases clipped from V and 5 bases from J, the junction kept 15 bases outside the gene matches. The CDR3 loop is CASSPTGGGFLEYGYTF. CDR3 nucleotide sequence: TGTGCCAGCAGTCCTACAGGGGGCGGATTCTTAGAATATGGCTACACCTTC.

This clonotype has more than one count but fewer than ten. The chain recombines TRBV20-1 with TRBJ2-3, with D unresolved. V was shortened by 7 bases and J by 2 bases, with 13 bases between the two germline ends. The germline gives CDR1 DFQATT, CDR2 SNEGSKA (reference sequence). The CDR3 has 13 residues. CDR3 in DNA: TGCAGTGGGTGCTCCACCTCCACAGATACGCAGTATTTT. It codes for CSGCSTSTDTQYF.

This clonotype was observed at least ten times. The chain recombines TRBV3-1 with TRBJ2-2; 7 nucleotides align to TRBD2. Trimming took 4 bases from V and 1 from J; bases not matched to a gene: 3. The CDR3 is 15 amino acids. Per the germline V gene, CDR1 is LGHDT and CDR2 is YNNKEL (reference sequence). CDR3: CASSRGGGNTGELFF. In DNA, the CDR3 is TGTGCCAGCAGCCGCGGCGGGGGGAACACCGGGGAGCTGTTTTTT.

The chain links TRBV18 to TRBJ2-1; maybe TRBD1 (6 bases). The CDR3 length is 15 residues. Trimming shortened V by 4 bases and J by 7 bases, and 17 bases separated the two germline ends. Germline values: CDR1 KGHSH, CDR2 LQKENI. CDR3 sequence: CASSRDPGTLNEQFF. The CDR3 DNA is TGTGCCAGCTCACGAGACCCTGGGACATTAAATGAGCAGTTCTTC.

The table lists this clonotype with many counts. The rearrangement joins TRBV4-1 to TRBJ1-1; D not certain. Trimming left V 4 bases short and J 1 base short, with 10 bases between. Germline CDR1 is MGHRA and CDR2 is YSYEKL. CDR3 length: 14 residues. DNA for the CDR3: TGCGCCAGCAGCCTCTACGGGCAGAACACTGAAGCTTTCTTT. Its translation is CASSLYGQNTEAFF.

This clonotype occurred many times. V usage is TRBV5-1 and J usage is TRBJ2-1; 9 positions agree with TRBD1. J lost 6 bases, V lost 0 bases, and 10 bases had no gene match. This CDR3 has 17 residues. CDR1 and CDR2 from the germline V gene are SGHRS and YFSETQ. CDR3 DNA: TGCGCCAGCAGCTTGGCTTTGACGGGACAGGGCTCCAATGAGCAGTTCTTC. Its translation: CASSLALTGQGSNEQFF.

This clonotype was seen more than once but under ten times. The chain links TRBV7-6 to TRBJ1-2, with D maybe TRBD1 (5 bases). The CDR3 covers 14 residues. Germline-derived CDR1 and CDR2 are SGHVS and FNYEAQ. Trimming took 2 bases from V and 2 from J, leaving 9 bases between them. In nucleotides, the CDR3 is TGTGCCAGCAGCTTAATGGGGCAGAACTATGGCTACACCTTC. Translation gives CASSLMGQNYGYTF.

The sample holds many counts of this clonotype. The gene calls are TRBV12-3 or TRBV12-4 and TRBJ2-1; 8 positions match TRBD2. Trimming removed 6 bases from V and 0 bases from J; junction bases left unmatched: 7. The CDR3 covers 16 residues. CDR3 sequence: CASSLAGVLSYNEQFF. The CDR3 region has the DNA TGTGCCAGCAGCCTAGCGGGCGTACTCTCCTACAATGAGCAGTTCTTC.

This clonotype came up a few times. This chain connects TRBV14 to TRBJ1-6, with D possibly TRBD1 on 5 matching bases. The germline V gene has CDR1 SGHDN and CDR2 FVKESK. V was pared by 6 bases and J by 7 bases, with 13 bases between. The CDR3 loop spans 14 amino acids. The CDR3 here is CASRIGTKNSPLHF. The CDR3 DNA sequence: TGTGCCAGCAGAATCGGGACCAAAAATTCACCCCTCCACTTT. Using reference TRBV14 and TRBJ1-6 for the parts outside the CDR3, the full variable domain is EAGVTQFPSHSVIEKGQTVTLRCDPISGHDNLYWYRRVMGKEIKFLLHFVKESKQDESGMPNNRFLAERTGGTYSTLKVQPAELEDSGVYFCASRIGTKNSPLHFGNGTRLTVT.

The table lists this clonotype with many counts. J is TRBJ1-4 and V is TRBV5-1, with 9 nucleotides matching TRBD1. The CDR3 sequence is 17 residues long. Germline loops: CDR1 SGHRS, CDR2 YFSETQ. The J segment lost 0 bases and the V segment lost 5 bases, leaving 8 bases of the junction unmatched. The CDR3: CASRTGGKPSTNEKLFF. The CDR3 DNA reads as TGCGCCAGCAGGACAGGGGGAAAGCCCTCAACTAATGAAAAACTGTTTTTT.

The CDR3 protein is CSAGPLERRSYEQYF. The CDR3 DNA reads TGCAGTGCCGGCCCACTGGAGCGGCGCTCCTACGAGCAGTACTTC. This sequence joins TRBV20-1 and TRBJ2-7, with a possible D match to TRBD2 (5 bases). The germline gives CDR1 DFQATT, CDR2 SNEGSKA (reference sequence). V was trimmed by 6 bases and J by 0 bases, leaving 18 bases between them. The CDR3 totals 15 residues.

The chain carries TRBV10-3 and TRBJ2-1, with D unresolved. CDR3 size: 13 residues. Germline CDR1 is ENHRY and CDR2 is SYGVKD. V was cut by 4 bases and J by 9 bases, with 13 bases left in between. CDR3 region: CAISGVVLGEQFF. CDR3 bases: TGTGCCATCAGTGGAGTAGTTCTCGGTGAGCAGTTCTTC.

This clonotype was seen repeatedly, ten times or more. This rearrangement joins TRBV20-1 to TRBJ2-5; TRBD1 or TRBD2 may be the D gene (5 bases each). Germline loops: CDR1 DFQATT, CDR2 SNEGSKA (reference sequence). The V end was cut by 3 bases, the J end by 2 bases, with 16 bases between. CDR3 length equals 15 residues. CDR3: CSASVWWDGQETQYF. CDR3 in DNA: TGCAGTGCTAGTGTGTGGTGGGACGGACAAGAGACCCAGTACTTC.